The clone carrying this TCR beta chain was seen a few times. Its cognate antigen is unknown. Once RNA had been extracted, it was reverse transcribed into cDNA to act as the sequencing template. Generated by immunoSEQ multiplex PCR, the TCRdb table keeps only in-frame clones and is missing some. The sample consists of more than 95,000 clones, less than 70% of them appearing once. The sample comes from a study of CD8+ T cells in alopecia areata. Separation by sorting yielded CD4+ and CD8+ T cells from PBMCs. Findings of the study overall: Relative to mice, TCR sharing across patients was less clear, a difference possibly HLA-related. Higher clonality than in normal scalp was seen in lesional scalp, especially alopecia totalis/universalis. Normal skin's resident alphabeta T cells are sequenced alongside lesional scalp T cells.

Sequencing input: CD4+ T cells sorted from blood. This receptor was taken from a human donor in good health.

CDR3 amino acids: CASSLRPMNTEAFF. The DNA of the CDR3 is TGTGCCAGCAGTTTACGACCGATGAACACTGAAGCTTTCTTT. This sequence joins TRBV27 and TRBJ1-1, with unresolved D. Trimming took off 2 bases at V and 0 bases at J, with 7 bases between the two ends. The CDR3 loop spans 14 amino acids. The V gene's germline CDR1 is MNHEY and CDR2 SMNVEV (reference sequence).